The present T cell receptor (beta chain) was sequenced within a study of T cell changes during pregnancy in multiple sclerosis. Here immunoSEQ multiplex PCR was the method, and the copy in TCRdb shows in-frame clones only, minus some. The sample has 45,000 to 55,000 clones; about nine tenths are singletons. The germline V and J ends were trimmed by 2 bases and 6 bases, with 8 bases remaining between them. The CDR3 spans 12 residues. Germline V CDR1 and CDR2: MDHEN, SYDVKM. This TCR came from a female donor with multiple sclerosis, enrolled in a pregnancy study. The material was CD4+ T cells from peripheral blood mononuclear cells, obtained in the second trimester of pregnancy. This sequence joins TRBV28 and TRBJ2-7; D perhaps matches TRBD1 (5 bases). Written as DNA, the CDR3 is TGTGCCAGCAGTTTACGACAGCTCGAGCAGTACTTC. This codes for CASSLRQLEQYF. Combining the CDR3 with reference TRBV28 and TRBJ2-7 gives the whole variable domain DVKVTQSSRYLVKRTGEKVFLECVQDMDHENMFWYRQDPGLGLRLIYFSYDVKMKEKGDIPEGYSVSREKKERFSLILESASTNQTSMYLCASSLRQLEQYFGPGTRLTVT.